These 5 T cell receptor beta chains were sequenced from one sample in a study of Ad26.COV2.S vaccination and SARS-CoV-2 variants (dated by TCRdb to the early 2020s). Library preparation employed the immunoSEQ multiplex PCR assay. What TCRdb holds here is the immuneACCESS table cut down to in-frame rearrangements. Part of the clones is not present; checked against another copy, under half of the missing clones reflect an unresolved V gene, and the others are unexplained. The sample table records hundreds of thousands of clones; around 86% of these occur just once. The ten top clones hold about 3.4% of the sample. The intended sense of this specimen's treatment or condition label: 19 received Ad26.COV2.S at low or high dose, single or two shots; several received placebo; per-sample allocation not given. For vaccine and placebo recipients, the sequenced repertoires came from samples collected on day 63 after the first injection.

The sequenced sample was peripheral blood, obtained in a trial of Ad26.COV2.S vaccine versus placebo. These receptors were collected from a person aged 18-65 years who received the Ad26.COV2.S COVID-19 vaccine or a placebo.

The CDR3: CASSLTGQGPGYTF. DNA of the CDR3: TGTGCCAGCAGCTTAACGGGACAGGGACCCGGCTACACCTTC. The genes are TRBV7-2 and TRBJ1-2; 9 nucleotides align to TRBD1. CDR1 SGHTA and CDR2 FQGNSA come from the germline V gene. The V gene end was trimmed by 2 bases and the J gene end by 8 bases; junction bases not matched to a gene: 6. The CDR3 loop spans 14 amino acids.

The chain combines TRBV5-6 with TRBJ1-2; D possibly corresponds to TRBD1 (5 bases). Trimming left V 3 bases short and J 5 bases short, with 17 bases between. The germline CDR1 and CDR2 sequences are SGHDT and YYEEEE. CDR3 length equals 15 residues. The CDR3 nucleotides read TGTGCCAGCAGCTCTCCAAGGGGCCTAGGGTATGGCTACACCTTC. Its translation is CASSSPRGLGYGYTF.

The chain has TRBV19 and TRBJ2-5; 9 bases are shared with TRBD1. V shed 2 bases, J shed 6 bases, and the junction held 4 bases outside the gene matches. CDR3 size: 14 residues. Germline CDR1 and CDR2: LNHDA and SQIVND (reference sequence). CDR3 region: CASSILQGAKTQYF. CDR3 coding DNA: TGTGCCAGTAGTATATTACAGGGGGCGAAGACCCAGTACTTC.

The DNA for the CDR3 is TGCAGTGCTAGTTCGGGGTTACCCAATGAGCAGTTCTTC. Encoded protein: CSASSGLPNEQFF. The V and J genes are TRBV20-1 and TRBJ2-1; D possibly corresponds to TRBD2 (5 bases). Trimming cost V 3 bases and J 6 bases, with 12 bases left between them. The CDR3 extends over 13 amino acids. The germline V gene has CDR1 DFQATT and CDR2 SNEGSKA (reference sequence).

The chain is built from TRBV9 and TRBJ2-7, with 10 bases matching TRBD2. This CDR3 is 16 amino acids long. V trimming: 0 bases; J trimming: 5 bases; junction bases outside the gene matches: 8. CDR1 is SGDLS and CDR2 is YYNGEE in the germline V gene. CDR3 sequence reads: CASSVGVSGGQDEQYF. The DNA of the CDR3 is TGTGCCAGCAGCGTAGGGGTTAGCGGGGGGCAAGACGAGCAGTACTTC.